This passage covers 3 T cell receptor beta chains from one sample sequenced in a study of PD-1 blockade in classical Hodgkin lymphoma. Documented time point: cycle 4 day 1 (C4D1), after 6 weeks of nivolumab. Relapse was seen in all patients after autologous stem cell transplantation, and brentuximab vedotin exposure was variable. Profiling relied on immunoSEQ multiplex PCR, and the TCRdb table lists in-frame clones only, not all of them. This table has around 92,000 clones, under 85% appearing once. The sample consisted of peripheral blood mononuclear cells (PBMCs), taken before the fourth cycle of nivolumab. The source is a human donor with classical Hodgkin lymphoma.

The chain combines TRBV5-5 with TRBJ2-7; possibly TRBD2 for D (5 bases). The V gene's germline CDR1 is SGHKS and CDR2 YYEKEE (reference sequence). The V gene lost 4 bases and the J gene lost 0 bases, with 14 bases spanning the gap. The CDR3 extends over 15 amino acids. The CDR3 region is CASSEMDLSSYEQYF. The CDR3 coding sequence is TGTGCCAGCAGCGAGATGGACTTAAGCTCCTACGAGCAGTACTTC.

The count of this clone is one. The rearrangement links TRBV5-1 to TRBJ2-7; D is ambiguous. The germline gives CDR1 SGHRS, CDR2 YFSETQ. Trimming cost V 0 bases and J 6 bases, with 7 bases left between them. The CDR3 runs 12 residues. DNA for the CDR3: TGCGCCAGCAGCTTGGACTGGGGCGAGCAGTACTTC. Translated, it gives CASSLDWGEQYF.

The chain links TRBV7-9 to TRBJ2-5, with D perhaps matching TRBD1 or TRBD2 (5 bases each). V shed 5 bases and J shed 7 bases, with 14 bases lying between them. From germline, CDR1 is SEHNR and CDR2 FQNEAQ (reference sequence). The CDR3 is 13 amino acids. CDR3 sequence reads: CASSPGSRGTQYF. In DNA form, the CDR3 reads TGTGCCAGCAGCCCAGGGAGTCGAGGGACCCAGTACTTC.